The rows below give T cell receptor beta chains drawn from one sample of a study of blood T cell repertoires in COVID-19. The method was immunoSEQ multiplex PCR; TCRdb's version includes in-frame clones alone and lacks a portion of them. The sample shows 150,000 to 200,000 clones, around 81% of them seen only once. The sequenced material came from PBMCs or T cells enriched from blood (not recorded which). The source of these receptors is a man aged 35-49 years who had recovered from COVID-19. The CDR3 runs from the conserved cysteine through the conserved F or W. Each record gives: V gene, J gene, D gene, CDR3 DNA, CDR3 protein. D genes are given only for firm matches.

TRBV7-2,TRBJ1-6,.,TGTGCCAGCAGCTCCCGCGGGGCAGGTCAGAATTCACCCCTCCACTTT,CASSSRGAGQNSPLHF
TRBV7-3,TRBJ2-5,.,TGTGCCAGCAGCCCCTCAGGACTAACCCAAGAGACCCAGTACTTC,CASSPSGLTQETQYF
TRBV6-5,TRBJ2-3,TRBD2,TGTGCCAGCAGTTCCGGACGGGGGGGCACAGATACGCAGTATTTT,CASSSGRGGTDTQYF
TRBV6-5,TRBJ2-5,.,TGTGCCAGCAGTTACGATAGTGGAGAGACCCAGTACTTC,CASSYDSGETQYF
TRBV6-5,TRBJ2-4,TRBD1,TGTGCCAGCAGGGGGACAGGCAAAAACATTCAGTACTTC,CASRGTGKNIQYF
TRBV5-5,TRBJ2-7,TRBD1,TGTGCCAGCAGCTCCTACCCTAGGACAGGGGAACTTCACGAGCAGTACTTC,CASSSYPRTGELHEQYF
TRBV29-1,TRBJ1-2,.,TGCAGCGTTGAATCAGGGATCTATGGCTACACCTTC,CSVESGIYGYTF
TRBV19,TRBJ1-4,TRBD1,TGTGCCAGTAGTATTTTCCAGGGGGATGAAAAACTGTTTTTT,CASSIFQGDEKLFF
TRBV11-2,TRBJ2-3,TRBD2,TGTGCCAGCAGCCCGTTCGCGGGGACTAGCGGCACAGATACGCAGTATTTT,CASSPFAGTSGTDTQYF
TRBV5-1,TRBJ1-3,.,TGCGCCAGCAGCTTGGCCCAGGGATCCGGAAACACCATATATTTT,CASSLAQGSGNTIYF
TRBV2,TRBJ2-3,.,TGTGCCAGCAGTGGTATCACAGATACGCAGTATTTT,CASSGITDTQYF